Here is one T cell receptor (beta chain) with its context. What antigen it recognizes has not been identified. No much larger clone exists at a distance of one base, and base qualities are not known. Whole blood was collected in K2EDTA tubes by collaborating institutions according to the institutions' own protocols. Collaborator samples were shipped for TCRbeta analysis as frozen whole blood, isolated PBMCs, or DNA extracted from either sample type. This specimen comes from a study of blood T cell repertoires in COVID-19 (dated by TCRdb to the early 2020s). Concerning the study at large: Samples from collaborators originated in the United States, Italy and Spain and spanned both the acute and convalescent phases of COVID-19. Where available, HLA class I and class II types were obtained from metadata supplied by the sample provider rather than from assay-based typing. The repertoires were released in a freely available public database meant as a resource for research on the immune response to SARS-CoV-2. Nearly every sample came with metadata listing a de-identified subject ID, COVID-19 status, age in years and sex. Subjects who had been exposed to COVID-19, were actively infected with it, or had recovered from it provided the deeply sampled blood TCRbeta repertoires that made up the dataset. Samples were obtained from the ongoing ImmuneRACE study (first 160 participants) and from some 1,200 subjects provided by 6 global collaborators. The material from the prospective study consisted of cDNA or gDNA derived from T cells, B-cell-depleted T cells, or PBMCs. Results and caveats for the whole study, not just this receptor: Clinical and demographic metadata were provided uncurated, with the amount varying by source and participant.

TCRbeta CDR3 regions were amplified from genomic DNA using the immunoSEQ Assay, a bias-controlled multiplex PCR. As for the authors' bioinformatics: Within the assay, amplification of reference gene primers was used to estimate how many nucleated cells each sample contained. To quantify the absolute abundance of each unique TCRbeta CDR3 rearrangement, sequence reads were collapsed and filtered. Productive Simpson clonality was computed per sample as the square root of Simpson's diversity index over productive rearrangements. TCRdb's version of the immuneACCESS table is confined to in-frame rearrangements and falls short of the full clone set. An unresolved V gene accounts for under half of the shortfall where checked; the remainder is of unknown origin. That table gives V, J and clone size, and the DNA gave D and trimming. The sample table contains 110,000 or so clones; only one count was recorded for roughly 82% of them. The ten largest clones represent 7.9% of the sample.

The CDR3 has 17 amino acids, counting the end cysteine and phenylalanine. The sequence is cut down to CDR3 DNA, 51 bases in frame from base 1. The germline V gene supplies CDR1 MRHNA and CDR2 SNTAGT. The junction shows trimming of 0 bases on V and 4 bases on J, and the gene matches do not reach 1 base of it. Sequenced input: peripheral blood. The chain couples TRBV6-4 to TRBJ2-4, and 15 junction bases match TRBD2. This clonotype was sampled from a woman over 75 with active or convalescent COVID-19. The DNA sequence reads TGTGCCAGCAGTGACTCAGGACTAGCGGGAGGGAAAAACATTCAGTACTTC. The resulting protein is CASSDSGLAGGKNIQYF.